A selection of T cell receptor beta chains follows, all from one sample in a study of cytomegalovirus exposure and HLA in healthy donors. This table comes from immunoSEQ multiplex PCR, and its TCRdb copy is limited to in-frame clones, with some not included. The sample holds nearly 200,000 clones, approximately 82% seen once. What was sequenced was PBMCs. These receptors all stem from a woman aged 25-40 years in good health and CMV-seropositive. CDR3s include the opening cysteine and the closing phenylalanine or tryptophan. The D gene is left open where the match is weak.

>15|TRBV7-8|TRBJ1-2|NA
CASSLIGISNYGYTF
TGTGCCAGCAGCTTAATCGGGATCTCTAACTATGGCTACACCTTC
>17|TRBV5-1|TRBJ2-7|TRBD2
CASSPGGLAGGAYEQYF
TGCGCCAGCAGCCCGGGCGGACTAGCGGGAGGCGCCTACGAGCAGTACTTC
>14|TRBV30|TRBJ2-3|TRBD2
CAWSAGGTTDTQYF
TGTGCCTGGAGTGCGGGAGGGACCACAGATACGCAGTATTTT
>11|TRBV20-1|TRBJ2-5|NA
CSARQLETQYF
TGCAGTGCTCGACAGTTAGAGACCCAGTACTTC
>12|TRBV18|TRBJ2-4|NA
CASSPERDIQYF
TGTGCCAGCTCACCAGAGAGGGACATTCAGTACTTC
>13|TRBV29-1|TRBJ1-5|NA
CSVRGGNNQPQHF
TGCAGCGTGCGGGGGGGTAATAATCAGCCCCAGCATTTT
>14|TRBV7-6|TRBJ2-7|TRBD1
CASSRDSTPYEQYF
TGTGCCAGCAGCCGGGACAGCACCCCCTACGAGCAGTACTTC
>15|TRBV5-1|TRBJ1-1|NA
CASSLDAGMNTEAFF
TGCGCCAGCAGCTTGGACGCGGGTATGAACACTGAAGCTTTCTTT
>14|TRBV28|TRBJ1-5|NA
CASSLTRVYQPQHF
TGTGCCAGCAGTTTAACCAGGGTGTACCAGCCCCAGCATTTT
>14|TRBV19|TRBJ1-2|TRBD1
CASSSSDRGKGYTF
TGTGCCAGTAGTTCCTCCGACAGGGGAAAAGGCTACACCTTC
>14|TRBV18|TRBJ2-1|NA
CASSLGSSYNEQFF
TGTGCCAGCTCACTGGGGAGCTCCTACAATGAGCAGTTCTTC
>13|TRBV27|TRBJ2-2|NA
CASSLLNTGELFF
TGTGCCAGCAGTCTACTAAACACCGGGGAGCTGTTTTTT
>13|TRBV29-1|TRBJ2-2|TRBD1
CSVRTGSSGELFF
TGCAGCGTTCGGACAGGGTCGTCCGGGGAGCTGTTTTTT
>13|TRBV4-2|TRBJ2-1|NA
CASSQLVRGEQFF
TGTGCCAGCAGCCAACTAGTACGGGGTGAGCAGTTCTTC
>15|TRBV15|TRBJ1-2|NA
CATSSTGGADLDYTF
TGTGCCACCAGCAGCACAGGCGGGGCGGACCTGGACTACACCTTC